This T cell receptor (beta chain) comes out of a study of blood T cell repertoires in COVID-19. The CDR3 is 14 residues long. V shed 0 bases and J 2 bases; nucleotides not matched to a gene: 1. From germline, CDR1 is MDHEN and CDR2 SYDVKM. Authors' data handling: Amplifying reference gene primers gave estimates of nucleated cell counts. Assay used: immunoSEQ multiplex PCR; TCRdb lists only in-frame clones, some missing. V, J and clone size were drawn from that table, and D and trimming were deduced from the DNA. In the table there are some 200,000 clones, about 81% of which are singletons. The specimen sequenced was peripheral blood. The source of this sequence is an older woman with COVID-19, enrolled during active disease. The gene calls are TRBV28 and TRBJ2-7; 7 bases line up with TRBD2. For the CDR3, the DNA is TGTGCCAGCAGTTTATGGGGAGGGCCCTACGAGCAGTACTTC. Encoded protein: CASSLWGGPYEQYF.